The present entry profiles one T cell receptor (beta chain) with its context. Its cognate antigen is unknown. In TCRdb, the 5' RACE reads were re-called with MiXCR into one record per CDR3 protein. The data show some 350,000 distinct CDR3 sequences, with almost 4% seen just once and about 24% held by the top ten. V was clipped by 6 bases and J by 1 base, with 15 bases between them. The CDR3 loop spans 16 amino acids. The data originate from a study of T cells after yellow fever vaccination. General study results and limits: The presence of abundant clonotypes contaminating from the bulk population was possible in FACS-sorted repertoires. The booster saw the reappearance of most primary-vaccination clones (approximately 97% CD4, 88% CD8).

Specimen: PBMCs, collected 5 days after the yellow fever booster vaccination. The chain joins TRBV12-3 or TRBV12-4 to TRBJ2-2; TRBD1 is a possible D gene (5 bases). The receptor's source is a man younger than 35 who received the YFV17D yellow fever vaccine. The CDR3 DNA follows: TGTGCCAGCAGCCCACTGGGGCTCCTGAACACCGGGGAGCTGTTTTTT. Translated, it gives CASSPLGLLNTGELFF.